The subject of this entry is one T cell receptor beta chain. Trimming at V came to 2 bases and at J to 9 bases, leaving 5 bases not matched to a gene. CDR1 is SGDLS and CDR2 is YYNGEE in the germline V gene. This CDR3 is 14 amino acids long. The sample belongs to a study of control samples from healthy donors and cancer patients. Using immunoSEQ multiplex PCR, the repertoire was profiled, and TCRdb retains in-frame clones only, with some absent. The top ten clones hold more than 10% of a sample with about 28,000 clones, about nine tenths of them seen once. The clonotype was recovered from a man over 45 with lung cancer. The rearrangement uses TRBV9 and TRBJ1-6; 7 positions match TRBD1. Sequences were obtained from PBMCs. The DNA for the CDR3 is TGTGCCAGCAGCGTTCAGGGGGTTAGTTCACCCCTCCACTTT. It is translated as CASSVQGVSSPLHF.